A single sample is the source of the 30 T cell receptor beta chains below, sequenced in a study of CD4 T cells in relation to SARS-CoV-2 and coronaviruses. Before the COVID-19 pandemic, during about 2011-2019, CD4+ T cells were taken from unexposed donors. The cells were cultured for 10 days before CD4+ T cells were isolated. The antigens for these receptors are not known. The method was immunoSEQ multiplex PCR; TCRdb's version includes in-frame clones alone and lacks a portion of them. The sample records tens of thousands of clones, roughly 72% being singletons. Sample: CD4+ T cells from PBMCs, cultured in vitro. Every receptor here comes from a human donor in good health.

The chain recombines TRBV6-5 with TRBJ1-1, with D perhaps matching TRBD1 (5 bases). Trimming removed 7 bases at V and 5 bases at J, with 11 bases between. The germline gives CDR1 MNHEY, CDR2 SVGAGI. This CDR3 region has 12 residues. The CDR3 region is CASIGGGTEAFF. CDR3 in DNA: TGTGCCAGCATCGGGGGTGGAACTGAAGCTTTCTTT.

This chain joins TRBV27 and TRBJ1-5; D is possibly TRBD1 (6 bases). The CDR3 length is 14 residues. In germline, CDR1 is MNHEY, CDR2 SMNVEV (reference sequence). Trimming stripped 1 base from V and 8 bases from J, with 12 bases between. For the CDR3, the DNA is TGTGCCAGCAGTTTATATGTGGGGGGCAAGCCCCAGCATTTT. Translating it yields CASSLYVGGKPQHF.

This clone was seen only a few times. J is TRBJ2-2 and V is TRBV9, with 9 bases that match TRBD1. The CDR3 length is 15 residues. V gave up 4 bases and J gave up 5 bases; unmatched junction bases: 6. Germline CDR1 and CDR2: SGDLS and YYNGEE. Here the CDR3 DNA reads TGTGCCAGCAGCCCGGACAGGGGCCGAACCGGGGAGCTGTTTTTT. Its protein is CASSPDRGRTGELFF. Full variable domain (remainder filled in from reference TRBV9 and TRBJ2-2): DSGVTQTPKHLITATGQRVTLRCSPRSGDLSVYWYQQSLDQGLQFLIQYYNGEERAKGNILERFSAQQFPDLHSELNLSSLELGDSALYFCASSPDRGRTGELFFGEGSRLTVL.

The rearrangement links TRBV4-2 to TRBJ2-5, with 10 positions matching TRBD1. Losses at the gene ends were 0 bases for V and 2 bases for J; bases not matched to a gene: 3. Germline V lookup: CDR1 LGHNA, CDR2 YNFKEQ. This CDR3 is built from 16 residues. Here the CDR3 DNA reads TGTGCCAGCAGCCAAGATGGGGGACAGGGGCAAGAGACCCAGTACTTC. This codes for CASSQDGGQGQETQYF.

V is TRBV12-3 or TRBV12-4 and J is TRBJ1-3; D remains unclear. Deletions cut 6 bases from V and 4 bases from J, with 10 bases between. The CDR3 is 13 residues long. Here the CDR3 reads CASSPPGGNTIYF. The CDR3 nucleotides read TGTGCCAGCAGCCCGCCTGGGGGAAACACCATATATTTT.

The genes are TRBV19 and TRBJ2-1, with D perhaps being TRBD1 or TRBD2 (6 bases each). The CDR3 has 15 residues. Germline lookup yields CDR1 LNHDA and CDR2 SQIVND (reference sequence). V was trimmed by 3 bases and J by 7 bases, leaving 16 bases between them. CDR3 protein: CASSMFGGQGNEQFF. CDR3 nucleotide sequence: TGTGCCAGTAGTATGTTTGGAGGGCAGGGGAATGAGCAGTTCTTC.

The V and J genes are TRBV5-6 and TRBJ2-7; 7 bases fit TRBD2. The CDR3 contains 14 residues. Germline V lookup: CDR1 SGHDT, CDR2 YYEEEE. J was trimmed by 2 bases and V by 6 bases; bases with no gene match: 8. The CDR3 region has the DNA TGTGCCAGCAACCAAATCGGGGGGACCTACGAGCAGTACTTC. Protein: CASNQIGGTYEQYF.

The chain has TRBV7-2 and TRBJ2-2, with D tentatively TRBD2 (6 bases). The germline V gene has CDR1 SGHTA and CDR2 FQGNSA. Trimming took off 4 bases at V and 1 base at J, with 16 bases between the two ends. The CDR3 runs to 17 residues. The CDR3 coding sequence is TGTGCCAGCAGCTCAGACAGTGGGACTTTGAACACCGGGGAGCTGTTTTTT. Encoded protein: CASSSDSGTLNTGELFF.

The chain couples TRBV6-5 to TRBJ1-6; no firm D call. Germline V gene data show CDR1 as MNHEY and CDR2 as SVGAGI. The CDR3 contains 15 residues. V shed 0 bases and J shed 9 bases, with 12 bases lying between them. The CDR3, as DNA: TGTGCCAGCAGTTACTCAGAGGGAATTGGTTCACCCCTCCACTTT. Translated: CASSYSEGIGSPLHF.

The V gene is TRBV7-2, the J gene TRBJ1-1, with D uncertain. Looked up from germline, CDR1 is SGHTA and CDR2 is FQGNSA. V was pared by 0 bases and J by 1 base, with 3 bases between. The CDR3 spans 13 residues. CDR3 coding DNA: TGTGCCAGCAGCTTAGCGTGGAACACTGAAGCTTTCTTT. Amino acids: CASSLAWNTEAFF.

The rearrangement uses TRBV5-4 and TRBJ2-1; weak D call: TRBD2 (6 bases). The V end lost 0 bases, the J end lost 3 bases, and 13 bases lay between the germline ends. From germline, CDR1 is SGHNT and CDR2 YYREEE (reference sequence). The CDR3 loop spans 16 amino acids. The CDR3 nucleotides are TGTGCCAGCAGCTTGGCCGGGGGTATGGGCTACAATGAGCAGTTCTTC. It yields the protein CASSLAGGMGYNEQFF.

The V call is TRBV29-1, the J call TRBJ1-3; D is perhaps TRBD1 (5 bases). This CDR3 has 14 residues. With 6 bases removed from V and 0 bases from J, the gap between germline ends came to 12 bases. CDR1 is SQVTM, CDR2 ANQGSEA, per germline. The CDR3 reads CSVHGGASGNTIYF. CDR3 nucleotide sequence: TGCAGCGTCCACGGGGGAGCCTCTGGAAACACCATATATTTT. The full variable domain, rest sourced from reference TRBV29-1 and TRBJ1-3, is SAVISQKPSRDICQRGTSLTIQCQVDSQVTMMFWYRQQPGQSLTLIATANQGSEATYESGFVIDKFPISRPNLTFSTLTVSNMSPEDSSIYLCSVHGGASGNTIYFGEGSWLTVV.

CDR3 sequence reads: CASSQDQRTGNQPQHF. CDR3 DNA: TGCGCCAGCAGCCAAGATCAGAGGACAGGGAATCAGCCCCAGCATTTT. This sequence joins TRBV4-1 and TRBJ1-5; 8 bases are a match to TRBD1. V lost 0 bases and J lost 4; bases outside the gene matches: 5. Per germline, CDR1 MGHRA and CDR2 YSYEKL. This CDR3 is 16 amino acids long.

Written as DNA, the CDR3 is TGTGCCAGCAGCTTTCGAACTAGCGGGGGCACAGATACGCAGTATTTT. It translates to CASSFRTSGGTDTQYF. The chain joins TRBV5-8 to TRBJ2-3; TRBD2 aligns across 10 bases. The J segment lost 1 base and the V segment lost 2 bases, leaving 4 bases of the junction unmatched. The V gene's germline CDR1 is SGHTS and CDR2 YDEGEE. This CDR3 is 16 amino acids long.

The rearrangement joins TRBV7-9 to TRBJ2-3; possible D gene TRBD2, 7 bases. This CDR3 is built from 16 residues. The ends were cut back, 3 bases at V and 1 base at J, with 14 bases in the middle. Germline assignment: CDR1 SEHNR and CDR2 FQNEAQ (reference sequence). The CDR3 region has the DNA TGTGCCAGCAGCTTCGGAAGGGGGGGCGGCACAGATACGCAGTATTTT. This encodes CASSFGRGGGTDTQYF.

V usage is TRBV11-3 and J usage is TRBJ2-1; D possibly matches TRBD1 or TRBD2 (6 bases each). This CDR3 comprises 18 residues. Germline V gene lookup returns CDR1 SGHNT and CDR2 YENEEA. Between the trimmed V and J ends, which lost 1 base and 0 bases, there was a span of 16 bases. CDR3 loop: CASSLVTGAVSSYNEQFF. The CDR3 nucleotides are TGTGCCAGCAGCTTAGTAACGGGGGCTGTAAGCTCCTACAATGAGCAGTTCTTC.

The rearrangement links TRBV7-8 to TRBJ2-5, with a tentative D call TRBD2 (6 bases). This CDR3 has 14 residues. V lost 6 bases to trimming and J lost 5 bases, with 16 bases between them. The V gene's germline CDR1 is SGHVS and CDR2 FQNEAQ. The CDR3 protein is CASSPRDRGETQYF. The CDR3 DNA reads TGTGCCAGCAGTCCCCGGGACCGGGGGGAGACCCAGTACTTC.

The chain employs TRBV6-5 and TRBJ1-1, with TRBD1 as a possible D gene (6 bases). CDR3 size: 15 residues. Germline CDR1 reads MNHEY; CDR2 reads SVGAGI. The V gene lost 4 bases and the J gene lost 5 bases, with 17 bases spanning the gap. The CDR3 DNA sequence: TGTGCCAGCAGTTTAGAACAGGGATTTACGACTGAAGCTTTCTTT. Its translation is CASSLEQGFTTEAFF.

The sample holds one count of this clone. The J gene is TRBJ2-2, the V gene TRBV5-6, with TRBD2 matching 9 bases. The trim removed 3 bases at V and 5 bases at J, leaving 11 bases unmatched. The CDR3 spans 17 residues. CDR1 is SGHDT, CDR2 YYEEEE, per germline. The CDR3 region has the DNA TGTGCCAGCAGCTCTGCTGTCGCGACTAGCGGAACCGGGGAGCTGTTTTTT. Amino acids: CASSSAVATSGTGELFF.

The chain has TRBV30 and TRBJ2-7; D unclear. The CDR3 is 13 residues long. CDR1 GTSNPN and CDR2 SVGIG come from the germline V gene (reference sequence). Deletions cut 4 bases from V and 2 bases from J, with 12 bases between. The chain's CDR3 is CAWTGRITYEQYF. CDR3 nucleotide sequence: TGTGCCTGGACCGGCAGAATTACCTACGAGCAGTACTTC.

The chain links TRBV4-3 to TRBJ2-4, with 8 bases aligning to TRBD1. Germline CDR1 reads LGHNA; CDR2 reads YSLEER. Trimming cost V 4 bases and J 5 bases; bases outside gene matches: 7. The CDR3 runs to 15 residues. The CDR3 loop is CASSRAPGQENIQYF. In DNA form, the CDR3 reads TGCGCCAGCAGCCGGGCCCCGGGACAGGAAAACATTCAGTACTTC.

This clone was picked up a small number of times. Written as DNA, the CDR3 is TGTGCCAGCAGCTTAGATCGTGGAGAAATCGACGAGCAGTACTTC. This sequence encodes CASSLDRGEIDEQYF. The rearrangement joins TRBV11-2 to TRBJ2-7, with D hard to call. Trimming took off 0 bases at V and 5 bases at J, with 14 bases between the two ends. This CDR3 comprises 15 residues. Germline values: CDR1 SGHAT, CDR2 FQNNGV.

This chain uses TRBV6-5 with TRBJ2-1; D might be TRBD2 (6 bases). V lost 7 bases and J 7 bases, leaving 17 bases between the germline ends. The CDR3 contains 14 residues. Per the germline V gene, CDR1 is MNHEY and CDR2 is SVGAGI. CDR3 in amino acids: CASTPAGHLNEQFF. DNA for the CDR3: TGTGCCAGCACTCCTGCGGGGCATTTGAATGAGCAGTTCTTC.

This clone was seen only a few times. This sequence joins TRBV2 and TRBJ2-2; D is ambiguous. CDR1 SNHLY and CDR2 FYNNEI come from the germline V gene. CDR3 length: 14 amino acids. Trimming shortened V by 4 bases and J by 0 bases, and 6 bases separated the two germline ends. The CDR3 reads CASSVASNTGELFF. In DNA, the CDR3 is TGTGCCAGCAGTGTCGCCTCGAACACCGGGGAGCTGTTTTTT.

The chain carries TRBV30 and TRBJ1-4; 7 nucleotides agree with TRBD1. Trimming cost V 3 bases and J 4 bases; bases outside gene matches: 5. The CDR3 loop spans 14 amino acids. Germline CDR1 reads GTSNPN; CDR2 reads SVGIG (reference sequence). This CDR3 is CAWRGTENNEKLFF. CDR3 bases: TGTGCCTGGAGAGGGACAGAAAATAATGAAAAACTGTTTTTT.

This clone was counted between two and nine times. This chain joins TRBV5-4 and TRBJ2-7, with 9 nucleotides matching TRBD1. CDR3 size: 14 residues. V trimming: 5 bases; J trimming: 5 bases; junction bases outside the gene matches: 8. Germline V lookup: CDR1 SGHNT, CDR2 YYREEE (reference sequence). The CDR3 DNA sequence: TGTGCCAGCAGTAGGAAACAGGGGGCCAACGAGCAGTACTTC. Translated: CASSRKQGANEQYF.

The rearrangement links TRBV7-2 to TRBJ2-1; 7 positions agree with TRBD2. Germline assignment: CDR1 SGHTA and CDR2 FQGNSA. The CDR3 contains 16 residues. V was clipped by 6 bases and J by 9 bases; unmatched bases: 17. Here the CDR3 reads CASRPDPRVWGGEQFF. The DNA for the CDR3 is TGTGCCAGCAGACCAGACCCCAGGGTTTGGGGGGGTGAGCAGTTCTTC.

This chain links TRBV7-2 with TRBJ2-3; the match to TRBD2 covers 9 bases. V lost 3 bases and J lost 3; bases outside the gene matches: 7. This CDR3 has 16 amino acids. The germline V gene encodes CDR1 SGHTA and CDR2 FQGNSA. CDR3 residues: CASSFGGGAGTDTQYF. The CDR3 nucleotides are TGTGCCAGCAGCTTTGGCGGGGGGGCTGGTACAGATACGCAGTATTTT.

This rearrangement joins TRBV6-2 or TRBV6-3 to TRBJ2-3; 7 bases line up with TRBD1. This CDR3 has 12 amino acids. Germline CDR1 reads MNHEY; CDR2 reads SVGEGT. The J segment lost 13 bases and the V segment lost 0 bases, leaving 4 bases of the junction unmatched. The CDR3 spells CASSYSQGSEYF. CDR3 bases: TGTGCCAGCAGTTACTCACAGGGGTCGGAGTATTTT.

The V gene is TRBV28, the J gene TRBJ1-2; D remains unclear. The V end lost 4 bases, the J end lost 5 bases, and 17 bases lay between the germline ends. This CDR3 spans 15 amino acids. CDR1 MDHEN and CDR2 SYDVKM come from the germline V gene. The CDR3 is CASSSSPRPEYGYTF. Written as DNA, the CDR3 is TGTGCCAGCAGTTCCTCCCCACGACCGGAGTATGGCTACACCTTC.